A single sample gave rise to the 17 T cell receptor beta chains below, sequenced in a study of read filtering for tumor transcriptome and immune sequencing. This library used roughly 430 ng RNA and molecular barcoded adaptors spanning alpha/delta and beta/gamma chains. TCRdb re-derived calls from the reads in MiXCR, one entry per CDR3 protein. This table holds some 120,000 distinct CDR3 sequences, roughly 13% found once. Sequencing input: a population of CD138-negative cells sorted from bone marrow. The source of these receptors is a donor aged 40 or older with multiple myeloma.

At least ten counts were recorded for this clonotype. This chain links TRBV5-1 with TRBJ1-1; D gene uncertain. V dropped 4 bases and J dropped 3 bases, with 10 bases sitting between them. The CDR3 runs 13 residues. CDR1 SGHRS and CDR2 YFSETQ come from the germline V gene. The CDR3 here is CASSMSTDTEAFF. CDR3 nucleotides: TGCGCCAGCAGCATGTCTACGGACACTGAAGCTTTCTTT.

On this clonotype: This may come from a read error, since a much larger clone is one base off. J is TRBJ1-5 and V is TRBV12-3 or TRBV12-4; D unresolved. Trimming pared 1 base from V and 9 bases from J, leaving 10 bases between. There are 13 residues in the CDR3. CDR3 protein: CASSLVSDRPQHF. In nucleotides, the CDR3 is TGTGCCAGCAGTTTAGTATCTGATCGGCCCCAGCATTTT.

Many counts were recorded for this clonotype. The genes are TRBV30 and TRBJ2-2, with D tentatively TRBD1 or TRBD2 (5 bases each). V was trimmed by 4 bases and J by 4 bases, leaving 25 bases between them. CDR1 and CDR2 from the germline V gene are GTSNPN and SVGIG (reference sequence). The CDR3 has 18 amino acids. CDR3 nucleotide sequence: TGTGCCTGGACCTGGAATTATGGGGGACGGAGAGGCACCGGGGAGCTGTTTTTT. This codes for CAWTWNYGGRRGTGELFF.

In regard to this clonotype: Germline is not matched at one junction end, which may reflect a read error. CDR3 sequence: CASSLPTGVDTEALF. CDR3 in DNA: TGCGCCAGCAGCTTACCTACAGGGGTGGACACTGAAGCTCTCTTT. The chain couples TRBV5-1 to TRBJ1-1, with 7 bases lining up with TRBD1. The CDR3 spans 15 residues. The germline CDR1 and CDR2 sequences are SGHRS and YFSETQ.

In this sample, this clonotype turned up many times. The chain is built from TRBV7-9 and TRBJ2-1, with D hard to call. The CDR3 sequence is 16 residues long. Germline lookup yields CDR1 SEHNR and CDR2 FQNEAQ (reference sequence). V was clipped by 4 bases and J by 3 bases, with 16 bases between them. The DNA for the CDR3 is TGTGCCAGCAGCTCCTTTTTAAGCGCCTTCTACAATGAGCAGTTCTTC. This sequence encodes CASSSFLSAFYNEQFF.

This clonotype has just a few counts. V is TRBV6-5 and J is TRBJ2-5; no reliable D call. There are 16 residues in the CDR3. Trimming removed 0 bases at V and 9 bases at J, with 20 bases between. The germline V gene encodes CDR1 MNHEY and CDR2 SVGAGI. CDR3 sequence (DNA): TGTGCCAGCAGTTACTCCTCCCAGGCTGCTAGGAAGGCCCAGTACTTC. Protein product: CASSYSSQAARKAQYF.

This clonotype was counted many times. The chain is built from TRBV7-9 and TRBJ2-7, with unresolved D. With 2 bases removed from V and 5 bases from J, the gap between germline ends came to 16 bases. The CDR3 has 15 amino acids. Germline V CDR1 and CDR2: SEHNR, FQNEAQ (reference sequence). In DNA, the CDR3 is TGTGCCAGCAGCTTATCGCCGGCCCCGGAGCACGAGCAGTACTTC. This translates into CASSLSPAPEHEQYF.

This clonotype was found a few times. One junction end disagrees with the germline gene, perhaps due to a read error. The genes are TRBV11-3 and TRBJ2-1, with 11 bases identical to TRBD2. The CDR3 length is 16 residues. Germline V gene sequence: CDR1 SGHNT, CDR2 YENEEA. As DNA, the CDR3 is TGTGCCAGCAGCTCACTAGCGGGAGTAAGGGCCAATGGGCAGTTCTTC. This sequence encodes CASSSLAGVRANGQFF.

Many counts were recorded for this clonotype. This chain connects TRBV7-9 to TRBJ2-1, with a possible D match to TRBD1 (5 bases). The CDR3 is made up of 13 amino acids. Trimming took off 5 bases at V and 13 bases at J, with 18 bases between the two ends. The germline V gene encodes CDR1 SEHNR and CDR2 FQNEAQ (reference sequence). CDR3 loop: CASSHPDRKVQFF. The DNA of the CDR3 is TGTGCCAGCAGCCATCCCGACAGAAAAGTTCAGTTCTTC.

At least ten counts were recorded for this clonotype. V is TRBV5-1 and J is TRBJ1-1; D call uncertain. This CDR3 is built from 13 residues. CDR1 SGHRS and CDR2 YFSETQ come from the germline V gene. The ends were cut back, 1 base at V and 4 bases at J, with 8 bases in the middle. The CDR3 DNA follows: TGCGCCAGCAGCTTGAACATCCGCACTGAAGCTTTCTTT. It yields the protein CASSLNIRTEAFF.

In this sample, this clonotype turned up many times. CDR3 sequence (DNA): TGCGCCAGCAGGACCGGGACAGGGGATGGCCAGCCCCAGCATTTT. It translates to CASRTGTGDGQPQHF. The chain combines TRBV5-1 with TRBJ1-5; 10 nucleotides align to TRBD1. The germline CDR1 and CDR2 sequences are SGHRS and YFSETQ. With V trimmed by 5 bases and J by 7 bases, 9 bases remained unmatched. CDR3 length: 15 amino acids.

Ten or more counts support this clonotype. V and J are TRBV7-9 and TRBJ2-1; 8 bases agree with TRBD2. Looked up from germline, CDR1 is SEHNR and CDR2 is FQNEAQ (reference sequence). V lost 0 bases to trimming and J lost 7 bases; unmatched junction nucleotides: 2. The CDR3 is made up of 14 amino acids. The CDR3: CASSLAGGGNEQFF. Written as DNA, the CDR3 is TGTGCCAGCAGCTTAGCAGGCGGGGGGAATGAGCAGTTCTTC.

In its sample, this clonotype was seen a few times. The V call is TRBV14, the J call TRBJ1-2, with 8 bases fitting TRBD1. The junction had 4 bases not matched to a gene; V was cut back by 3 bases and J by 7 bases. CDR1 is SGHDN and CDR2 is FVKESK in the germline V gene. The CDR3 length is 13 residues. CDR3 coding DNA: TGTGCCAGCAGCCAGACAGGGGCAGGTGGCTACACCTTC. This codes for CASSQTGAGGYTF.

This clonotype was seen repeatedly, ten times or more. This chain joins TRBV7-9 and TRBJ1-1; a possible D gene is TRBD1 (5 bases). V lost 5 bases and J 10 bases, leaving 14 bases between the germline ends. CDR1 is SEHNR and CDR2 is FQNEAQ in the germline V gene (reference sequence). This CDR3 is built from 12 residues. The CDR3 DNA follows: TGTGCCAGCAGCAGCCGGGCCCAGGGAGCTTTCTTT. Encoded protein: CASSSRAQGAFF.

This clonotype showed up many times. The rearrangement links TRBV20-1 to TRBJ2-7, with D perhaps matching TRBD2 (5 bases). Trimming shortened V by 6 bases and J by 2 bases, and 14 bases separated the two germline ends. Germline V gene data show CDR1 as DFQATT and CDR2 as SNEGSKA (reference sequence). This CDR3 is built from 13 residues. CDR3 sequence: CSANPTGTYEQYF. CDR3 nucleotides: TGCAGTGCGAACCCGACCGGGACCTACGAGCAGTACTTC.

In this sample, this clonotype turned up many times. The CDR3 coding sequence is TGTGCCAGCAGCCAAGCTGGGGCGGAGACCCAGTACTTC. It translates to CASSQAGAETQYF. V and J are TRBV3-1 and TRBJ2-5; a possible D gene is TRBD1 (5 bases). Trimming removed 1 base at V and 5 bases at J, with 8 bases between. Germline values: CDR1 LGHDT, CDR2 YNNKEL (reference sequence). The CDR3 is 13 residues long.

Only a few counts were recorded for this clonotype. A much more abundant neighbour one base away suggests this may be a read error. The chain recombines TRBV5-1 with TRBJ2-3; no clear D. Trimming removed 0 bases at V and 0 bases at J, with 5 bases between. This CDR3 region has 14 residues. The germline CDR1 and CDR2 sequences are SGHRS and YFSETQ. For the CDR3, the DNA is TGCGCCAGCAGCTTGGAGAGAAGCACAGATACGCAGTATTTT. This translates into CASSLERSTDTQYF. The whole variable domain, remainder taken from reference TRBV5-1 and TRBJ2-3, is KAGVTQTPRYLIKTRGQQVTLSCSPISGHRSVSWYQQTPGQGLQFLFEYFSETQRNKGNFPGRFSGRQFSNSRSEMNVSTLELGDSALYLCASSLERSTDTQYFGPGTRLTVL.